A selection of T cell receptor beta chains follows, all from one sample in a study of tumour-infiltrating T cells in Burkitt lymphoma. TCRdb keeps only in-frame clones here, not all; method: immunoSEQ multiplex PCR. The sample table includes around 11 clones. Material: tumor tissue. The receptors originated from a human donor with Burkitt lymphoma. Both conserved end residues are part of each CDR3. A D gene is named only where the DNA matches it firmly. Clone size is given for some rows only: seen once, a few or many times, or a class if the clone is expanded.

D gene: .
V gene: TRBV21-1
J gene: TRBJ1-5
clone size: .
CDR3 protein: CASRDRREQRDWQGTQHF
CDR3 DNA: TGTGCCAGCAGGGATCGACGAGAGCAGCGCGACTGGCAGGGGACACAGCATTTT

D gene: .
V gene: TRBV30
J gene: TRBJ1-1
clone size: .
CDR3 protein: CAWRALGRGGTEAFF
CDR3 DNA: TGTGCCTGGAGGGCCCTGGGAAGGGGTGGGACTGAAGCTTTCTTT

D gene: .
V gene: TRBV5-4
J gene: TRBJ1-2
clone size: few
CDR3 protein: CASSPGGNYGYTF
CDR3 DNA: TGTGCCAGCAGCCCGGGGGGGAACTATGGCTACACCTTC